A selection of T cell receptor beta chains follows, all from one sample in a study of blood T cell repertoires in COVID-19. Repertoires were generated with immunoSEQ multiplex PCR, while TCRdb's copy carries only in-frame clones and drops some. Of approximately 200,000 clones in the sample, roughly nine tenths were seen once. The sample was PBMCs or T cells enriched from blood (not recorded which). The source is a man aged 30 to 45 who had recovered from COVID-19. Both conserved end residues are part of each CDR3. Each record gives: V gene, CDR3 protein.

>TRBV5-8
CASSFQGMETDTQYF
>TRBV3-1/TRBV3-2
CASSQVRDREQYF
>TRBV28
CASSLEGQGSSPLHF
>TRBV5-4
CASSRDFNYGYTF
>TRBV19
CASSIGGGRAYNEQFF
>TRBV7-2
CASNPGRKGYTF
>TRBV27
CASSRTGAVGNTEAFF
>TRBV30
CAWSRQGEKLFF
>TRBV6-5
CASSPAGRNQPQHF
>TRBV5-1
CASSLVGGGGTEAFF
>TRBV5-4
CASSLAGGQGDGYTF
>TRBV7-9
CASSPWDTSGPNYEQYF
>TRBV9
CASSPLTEAFF
>TRBV29-1
CSVVAGQSSVGNTIYF
>TRBV12-3/TRBV12-4
CASSRQGNYGYTF
>TRBV19
CASSDRGKGNQPQHF
>TRBV11-2
CASSQDRASHTEAFF